These 32 T cell receptor beta chains came from one sample sequenced in a study of radiotherapy plus CTLA-4 blockade in lung cancer. The assay was immunoSEQ multiplex PCR, and TCRdb's table has in-frame clones only and misses some. The data contain some 30,000 clones, 80% to 90% of them singletons. The sample in question was peripheral blood, obtained from a patient treated with radiotherapy plus ipilimumab. The receptors derive from a human donor with non-small cell lung cancer that progressed on radiotherapy plus ipilimumab.

This chain connects TRBV7-2 to TRBJ2-2; TRBD1 matches at 7 bases. V lost 5 bases to trimming and J lost 6 bases; unmatched junction nucleotides: 3. CDR3 length: 13 residues. Germline CDR1 is SGHTA and CDR2 is FQGNSA. The CDR3 nucleotides are TGTGCCAGCAGCCGAGGACAGGCCGGGGAGCTGTTTTTT. Its translation: CASSRGQAGELFF.

This clone appeared many times. V and J are TRBV4-3 and TRBJ1-2, with 10 bases matching TRBD1. The CDR3 is 15 amino acids. Germline V lookup: CDR1 LGHNA, CDR2 YSLEER. The V gene end was trimmed by 2 bases and the J gene end by 6 bases; junction bases not matched to a gene: 6. The CDR3 nucleotides read TGCGCCAGCAGCCAAAGCCGGACAGGGGGTGATGGCTACACCTTC. This encodes CASSQSRTGGDGYTF.

This clone was picked up many times. Other DNA sequences from this sample encode an identical CDR3 as well. CDR3 region: CASSQDRTVQETQYF. CDR3 bases: TGCGCCAGCAGCCAAGACCGGACTGTCCAAGAGACCCAGTACTTC. The gene calls are TRBV4-1 and TRBJ2-5; D possibly corresponds to TRBD2 (5 bases). V was trimmed by 0 bases and J by 1 base, leaving 9 bases between them. Germline V CDR1 and CDR2: MGHRA, YSYEKL. This CDR3 is 15 amino acids long.

The gene calls are TRBV23-1 and TRBJ1-2; 7 bases line up with TRBD1. TRBV23-1 is reported as an ORF; its role is uncertain. The CDR3 consists of 14 residues. Trimming cost V 6 bases and J 4 bases; bases outside gene matches: 8. The DNA for the CDR3 is TGCGCCAGCAGCCTGGACAGGTCGGGCTATGGCTACACCTTC. Amino acids: CASSLDRSGYGYTF.

V gene TRBV2 combines with J gene TRBJ2-1; TRBD2 aligns across 11 bases. V lost 5 bases to trimming and J lost 6 bases; unmatched junction nucleotides: 6. The CDR3 runs to 15 residues. Germline CDR1 SNHLY, CDR2 FYNNEI. The CDR3 DNA is TGTGCCAGCAGTTCTAGCGGGGGGTGGGTCAATGAGCAGTTCTTC. Translating it yields CASSSSGGWVNEQFF.

The gene calls are TRBV10-3 and TRBJ2-1; 9 nucleotides agree with TRBD2. The CDR3 is made up of 15 amino acids. Trimming at V came to 6 bases and at J to 1 base, leaving 4 bases not matched to a gene. Germline assignment: CDR1 ENHRY and CDR2 SYGVKD. The CDR3 sequence is CAISDSGGSYNEQFF. DNA for the CDR3: TGTGCCATCAGCGATAGCGGGGGATCCTACAATGAGCAGTTCTTC.

CDR3 in DNA: TGTGCCAGTCTCGCCACAGGGGGATCCCTCGAGCAGTACTTC. Residues: CASLATGGSLEQYF. The gene calls are TRBV6-1 and TRBJ2-7; 8 nucleotides align to TRBD1. This CDR3 comprises 14 residues. V dropped 9 bases and J dropped 6; count of bases not matched to a gene: 13. Looked up from germline, CDR1 is MNHNS and CDR2 is SASEGT.

A single count supports this clone. The rearrangement links TRBV18 to TRBJ1-4, with 8 nucleotides matching TRBD1. Per the germline V gene, CDR1 is KGHSH and CDR2 is LQKENI. The CDR3 sequence is 14 residues long. Trimming at V came to 5 bases and at J to 8 bases, leaving 7 bases not matched to a gene. The CDR3 nucleotides read TGTGCCAGCTCAGCGGACAGGGTGTGGGAAAAACTGTTTTTT. Its protein is CASSADRVWEKLFF.

The chain combines TRBV19 with TRBJ1-2, with TRBD1 matching 8 bases. Trimming removed 6 bases from V and 7 bases from J; junction bases left unmatched: 7. Germline V gives CDR1 LNHDA, CDR2 SQIVND (reference sequence). CDR3 length: 13 residues. The CDR3 DNA sequence: TGTGCCAGTAGAGTATCACAGGGGGGTGGCTACACCTTC. Translating it yields CASRVSQGGGYTF.

In this sample, this clone turned up a few times. The rearrangement joins TRBV7-6 to TRBJ2-7; the match to TRBD1 covers 7 bases. In germline, CDR1 is SGHVS, CDR2 FNYEAQ. The CDR3 is 15 amino acids. J lost 0 bases, V lost 5 bases, and 7 bases had no gene match. Here the CDR3 reads CASSRARGNSYEQYF. The CDR3 nucleotides read TGTGCCAGCAGCCGCGCCAGGGGGAACTCCTACGAGCAGTACTTC. Looking up the rest from reference TRBV7-6 and TRBJ2-7 gives the full variable domain: GAGVSQSPRYKVTKRGQDVALRCDPISGHVSLYWYRQALGQGPEFLTYFNYEAQQDKSGLPNDRFSAERPEGSISTLTIQRTEQRDSAMYRCASSRARGNSYEQYFGPGTRLTVT.

The V call is TRBV19, the J call TRBJ1-2, with D unresolved. CDR1 LNHDA and CDR2 SQIVND come from the germline V gene (reference sequence). The CDR3 spans 15 residues. Trimming removed 4 bases from V and 3 bases from J, with 15 bases in between. As DNA, the CDR3 is TGTGCCAGTAGTACCCGATCGGGGAGGGACTATGGCTACACCTTC. Amino acid sequence: CASSTRSGRDYGYTF. The full variable domain, completed using reference TRBV19 and TRBJ1-2, is DGGITQSPKYLFRKEGQNVTLSCEQNLNHDAMYWYRQDPGQGLRLIYYSQIVNDFQKGDIAEGYSVSREKKESFPLTVTSAQKNPTAFYLCASSTRSGRDYGYTFGSGTRLTVV.

The rearrangement links TRBV6-6 to TRBJ1-2; the D is unclear. V was cut by 0 bases and J by 1 base, with 12 bases left in between. CDR1 and CDR2 (germline): MNHNY, SVGAGI (reference sequence). The CDR3 extends over 16 amino acids. DNA for the CDR3: TGTGCCAGCAGTTACTCGGGCAGGAACCTTAACTATGGCTACACCTTC. Amino acids: CASSYSGRNLNYGYTF.

This chain connects TRBV5-1 to TRBJ1-2; 7 bases map to TRBD1. The CDR3 is 15 amino acids. The V segment lost 0 bases and the J segment 2 bases; nucleotides outside the gene matches: 4. Germline loops: CDR1 SGHRS, CDR2 YFSETQ. The CDR3 protein is CASSLVAGGNYGYTF. CDR3 coding DNA: TGCGCCAGCAGCTTGGTTGCAGGGGGGAACTATGGCTACACCTTC.

The V gene is TRBV5-1, the J gene TRBJ2-1, with 9 bases that match TRBD2. Germline V CDR1 and CDR2: SGHRS, YFSETQ. The CDR3 extends over 16 amino acids. V was pared by 4 bases and J by 8 bases, with 13 bases of the junction left unmatched. The CDR3 DNA is TGCGCCAGCAGCACTGGGCGGGGGGGCACAGGTGATGAGCAGTTCTTC. This gives the protein CASSTGRGGTGDEQFF.

V gene TRBV28 combines with J gene TRBJ1-3; D is perhaps TRBD1 (6 bases). Germline V gene lookup returns CDR1 MDHEN and CDR2 SYDVKM. V gave up 4 bases and J gave up 3 bases, with 13 bases separating them. This CDR3 spans 15 amino acids. Written as DNA, the CDR3 is TGTGCCAGCAGTTCCACAGGGTTTGGTGGAAACACCATATATTTT. Residues: CASSSTGFGGNTIYF.

The rearrangement links TRBV4-2 to TRBJ2-5, with 10 bases identical to TRBD2. The CDR3 spans 16 residues. Germline lookup yields CDR1 LGHNA and CDR2 YNFKEQ. Losses at the gene ends were 1 base for V and 1 base for J; bases not matched to a gene: 3. CDR3 sequence: CASSQASSGGQETQYF. For the CDR3, the DNA is TGTGCCAGCAGCCAAGCATCTAGCGGGGGCCAAGAGACCCAGTACTTC.

V and J are TRBV2 and TRBJ1-2; TRBD1 matches at 7 bases. Losses at the gene ends were 7 bases for V and 4 bases for J; bases not matched to a gene: 9. The CDR3 covers 14 residues. The V gene's germline CDR1 is SNHLY and CDR2 FYNNEI. The CDR3 region is CASIHGDRIYGYTF. As DNA, the CDR3 is TGTGCCAGCATCCACGGGGACAGAATCTATGGCTACACCTTC.

J is TRBJ2-3 and V is TRBV4-2; 8 positions agree with TRBD2. V gave up 4 bases and J gave up 4 bases; unmatched junction bases: 10. CDR3 length equals 16 residues. The V gene's germline CDR1 is LGHNA and CDR2 YNFKEQ. The CDR3 region has the DNA TGTGCCAGCAGCCCCGAGTCGGGACTAGGACCAGATACGCAGTATTTT. Residues: CASSPESGLGPDTQYF.

The chain is built from TRBV5-1 and TRBJ1-5; TRBD1 aligns across 9 bases. V gave up 0 bases and J gave up 9 bases; unmatched junction bases: 7. This CDR3 spans 15 amino acids. The germline V gene has CDR1 SGHRS and CDR2 YFSETQ. This chain's CDR3 is CASSLGVQGAMPQHF. CDR3 sequence (DNA): TGCGCCAGCAGCTTGGGGGTACAGGGGGCTATGCCCCAGCATTTT.

V and J are TRBV10-2 and TRBJ1-2; TRBD1 matches 8 bases. This CDR3 is 14 amino acids long. The germline V gene has CDR1 WSHSY and CDR2 SAAADI. V shed 7 bases and J 4 bases; nucleotides not matched to a gene: 8. In DNA form, the CDR3 reads TGCGCCAGCAAGGACAGGGTGGGGGGCTATGGCTACACCTTC. It is translated as CASKDRVGGYGYTF.

The chain employs TRBV11-2 and TRBJ1-1; 8 bases align to TRBD1. The CDR3 consists of 12 residues. The junction had 9 bases not matched to a gene; V was cut back by 6 bases and J by 12 bases. Germline CDR1 is SGHAT and CDR2 is FQNNGV. The DNA for the CDR3 is TGTGCCAGCAGGCCCCACGACAGGGGATCTTTCTTT. Amino acid sequence: CASRPHDRGSFF.

The chain is built from TRBV28 and TRBJ1-1; D might be TRBD1 (6 bases). The V gene lost 2 bases and the J gene lost 2 bases, with 18 bases spanning the gap. The CDR3 extends over 17 amino acids. Germline CDR1 and CDR2: MDHEN and SYDVKM. The CDR3 is CASSLSRWTETNTEAFF. CDR3 nucleotide sequence: TGTGCCAGCAGTTTAAGTCGTTGGACAGAGACAAACACTGAAGCTTTCTTT.

This sequence joins TRBV2 and TRBJ1-2, with a tentative D call TRBD1 (5 bases). The V and J ends lost 1 base and 8 bases respectively, with 14 bases between them. CDR1 is SNHLY, CDR2 FYNNEI, per germline. This CDR3 is built from 14 residues. This CDR3 is CASSEEGRVGGYTF. The CDR3 DNA reads TGTGCCAGCAGTGAAGAGGGCAGGGTGGGAGGCTACACCTTC.

The V gene is TRBV19, the J gene TRBJ1-5; 8 nucleotides match TRBD1. Per germline, CDR1 LNHDA and CDR2 SQIVND (reference sequence). The junction had 8 bases not matched to a gene; V was cut back by 4 bases and J by 6 bases. The CDR3 runs 15 residues. The CDR3 nucleotides are TGTGCCAGTAGTACAAATCAGGGGGCAGTTCAGCCCCAGCATTTT. The encoded protein is CASSTNQGAVQPQHF.

This sequence joins TRBV6-5 and TRBJ1-6; the match to TRBD1 covers 7 bases. V trimming: 0 bases; J trimming: 8 bases; junction bases outside the gene matches: 7. The CDR3 extends over 16 amino acids. The V gene's germline CDR1 is MNHEY and CDR2 SVGAGI. CDR3 DNA: TGTGCCAGCAGTTACTCAGAGACAGGGCGGGATTCACCCCTCCACTTT. Its translation: CASSYSETGRDSPLHF.

The chain joins TRBV2 to TRBJ2-2, with D possibly matching TRBD1 (6 bases). The ends were cut back, 9 bases at V and 5 bases at J, with 16 bases in the middle. CDR3 length: 14 residues. CDR1 and CDR2 (germline): SNHLY, FYNNEI. CDR3 region: CASSPGTLTGELFF. In DNA, the CDR3 is TGTGCCAGTTCGCCCGGGACATTGACCGGGGAGCTGTTTTTT.

This clone was detected a few times. The J gene is TRBJ2-5, the V gene TRBV4-1, with 12 bases matching TRBD2. After removal of 4 bases from V and 5 bases from J, the junction contained 11 bases not matched to a gene. CDR1 is MGHRA, CDR2 YSYEKL, per germline. The CDR3 sequence is 17 residues long. The CDR3 protein is CASSPLGLAGPVETQYF. The CDR3 bases are TGCGCCAGCAGCCCCCTCGGACTAGCGGGGCCGGTGGAGACCCAGTACTTC.

The V call is TRBV7-2, the J call TRBJ2-3; no clear D gene. Germline V lookup: CDR1 SGHTA, CDR2 FQGNSA. The length of the CDR3 is 12 residues. Trimming left V 2 bases short and J 5 bases short, with 5 bases between. The CDR3 nucleotides are TGTGCCAGCAGCTTAAGCCGAGATACGCAGTATTTT. Encoded protein: CASSLSRDTQYF.

The rearrangement joins TRBV7-2 to TRBJ2-7; no definite D call. Trimming removed 1 base from V and 0 bases from J, with 7 bases in between. CDR3 length equals 14 residues. In germline, CDR1 is SGHTA, CDR2 FQGNSA. CDR3 sequence: CASSLDSISYEQYF. The CDR3, as DNA: TGTGCCAGCAGCTTAGATTCCATCTCCTACGAGCAGTACTTC.

This chain connects TRBV7-2 to TRBJ1-5, with TRBD1 matching 7 bases. This CDR3 region has 14 residues. The ends lost 2 bases at V and 7 bases at J; junction bases unmatched: 5. CDR1 SGHTA and CDR2 FQGNSA come from the germline V gene. CDR3 sequence reads: CASSLRQGEQPQHF. CDR3 in DNA: TGTGCCAGCAGCTTACGACAGGGCGAGCAGCCCCAGCATTTT.

J is TRBJ2-5 and V is TRBV5-5; D gene ambiguous. The length of the CDR3 is 13 residues. CDR1 SGHKS and CDR2 YYEKEE come from the germline V gene (reference sequence). V gave up 3 bases and J gave up 1 base, with 7 bases separating them. CDR3 residues: CASSSKPQETQYF. Here the CDR3 DNA reads TGTGCCAGCAGCTCAAAGCCCCAAGAGACCCAGTACTTC.

In its sample, this clone was seen a few times. The chain combines TRBV4-1 with TRBJ1-1; D is possibly TRBD1 (6 bases). The ends were cut back, 5 bases at V and 3 bases at J, with 25 bases in the middle. CDR1 and CDR2 from the germline V gene are MGHRA and YSYEKL. This CDR3 has 18 amino acids. CDR3 in amino acids: CASSTLFGTRKGDTEAFF. CDR3 nucleotides: TGCGCCAGCAGCACCCTGTTTGGGACCCGAAAGGGGGACACTGAAGCTTTCTTT.